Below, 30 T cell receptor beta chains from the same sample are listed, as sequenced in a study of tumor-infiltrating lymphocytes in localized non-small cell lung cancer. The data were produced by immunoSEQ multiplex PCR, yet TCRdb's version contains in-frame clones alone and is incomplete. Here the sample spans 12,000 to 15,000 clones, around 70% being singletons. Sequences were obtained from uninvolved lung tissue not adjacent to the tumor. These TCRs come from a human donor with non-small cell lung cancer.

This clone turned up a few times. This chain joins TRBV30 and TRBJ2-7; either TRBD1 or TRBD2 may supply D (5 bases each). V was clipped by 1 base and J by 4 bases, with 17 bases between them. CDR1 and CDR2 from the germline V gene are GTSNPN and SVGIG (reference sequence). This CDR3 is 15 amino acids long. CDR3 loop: CAWSAVTGRHYEQYF. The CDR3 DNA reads TGTGCCTGGAGTGCCGTAACGGGACGCCATTACGAGCAGTACTTC. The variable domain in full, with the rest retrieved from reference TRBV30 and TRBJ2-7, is SQTIHQWPATLVQPVGSPLSLECTVEGTSNPNLYWYRQAAGRGLQLLFYSVGIGQISSEVPQNLSASRPQDRQFILSSKKLLLSDSGFYLCAWSAVTGRHYEQYFGPGTRLTVT.

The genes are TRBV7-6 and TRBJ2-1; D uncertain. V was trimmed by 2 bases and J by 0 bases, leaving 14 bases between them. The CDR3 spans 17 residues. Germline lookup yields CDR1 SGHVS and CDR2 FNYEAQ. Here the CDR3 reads CASSLLSGSYSYNEQFF. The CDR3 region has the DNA TGTGCCAGCAGCTTATTGTCCGGATCCTACTCCTACAATGAGCAGTTCTTC.

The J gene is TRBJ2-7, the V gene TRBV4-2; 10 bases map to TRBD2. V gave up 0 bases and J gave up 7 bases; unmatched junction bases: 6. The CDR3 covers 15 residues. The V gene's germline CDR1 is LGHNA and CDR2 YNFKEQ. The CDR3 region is CASSQDLAGVGEQYF. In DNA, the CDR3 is TGTGCCAGCAGCCAAGATCTAGCGGGAGTGGGTGAGCAGTACTTC.

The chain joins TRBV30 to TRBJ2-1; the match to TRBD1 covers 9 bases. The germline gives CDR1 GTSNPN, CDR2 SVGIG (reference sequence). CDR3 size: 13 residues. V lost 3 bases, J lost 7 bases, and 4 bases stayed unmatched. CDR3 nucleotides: TGTGCCTGGAGGGGGACAGGGAAGAATGAGCAGTTCTTC. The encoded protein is CAWRGTGKNEQFF.

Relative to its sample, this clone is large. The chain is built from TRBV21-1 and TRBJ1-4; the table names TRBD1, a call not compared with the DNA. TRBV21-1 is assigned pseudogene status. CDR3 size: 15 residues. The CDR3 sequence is CASSKAGQKNEKLFF. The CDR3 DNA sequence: TGTGCCAGCAGCAAAGCTGGACAGAAAAATGAAAAACTGTTTTTT.

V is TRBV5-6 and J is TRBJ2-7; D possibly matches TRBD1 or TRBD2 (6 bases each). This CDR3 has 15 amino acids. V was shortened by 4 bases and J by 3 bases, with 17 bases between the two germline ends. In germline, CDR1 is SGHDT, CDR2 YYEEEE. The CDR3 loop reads CASSATGTGDYEQYF. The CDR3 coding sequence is TGTGCCAGCAGCGCGACAGGTACGGGGGACTACGAGCAGTACTTC.

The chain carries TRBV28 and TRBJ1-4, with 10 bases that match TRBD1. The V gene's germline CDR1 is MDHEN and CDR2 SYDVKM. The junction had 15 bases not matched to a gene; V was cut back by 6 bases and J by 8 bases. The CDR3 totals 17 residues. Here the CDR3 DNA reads TGTGCCAGCAGCCGGTTTGGAAGCCCGGGACAGGGGGAAAAACTGTTTTTT. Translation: CASSRFGSPGQGEKLFF.

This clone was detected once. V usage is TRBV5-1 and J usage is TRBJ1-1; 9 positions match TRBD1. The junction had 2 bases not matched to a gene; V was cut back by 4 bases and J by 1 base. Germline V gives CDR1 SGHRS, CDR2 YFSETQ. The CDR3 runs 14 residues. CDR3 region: CASSGTGWNTEAFF. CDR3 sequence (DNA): TGCGCCAGCAGCGGGACAGGGTGGAACACTGAAGCTTTCTTT.

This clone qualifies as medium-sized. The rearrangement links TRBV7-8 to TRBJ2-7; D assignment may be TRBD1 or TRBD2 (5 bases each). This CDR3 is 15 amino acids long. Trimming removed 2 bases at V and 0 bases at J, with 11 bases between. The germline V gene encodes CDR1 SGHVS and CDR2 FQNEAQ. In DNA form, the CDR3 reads TGTGCCAGCAGCTTATTTGGGACGGCCTCCTACGAGCAGTACTTC. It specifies CASSLFGTASYEQYF. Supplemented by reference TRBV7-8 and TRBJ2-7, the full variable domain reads GAGVSQSPRYKVAKRGQDVALRCDPISGHVSLFWYQQALGQGPEFLTYFQNEAQLDKSGLPSDRFFAERPEGSVSTLKIQRTQQEDSAVYLCASSLFGTASYEQYFGPGTRLTVT.

CDR3 amino acids: CASRSLGTGGNSPLHF. The CDR3 DNA reads as TGTGCCAGCAGGTCCCTCGGAACAGGGGGAAATTCACCCCTCCACTTT. The chain couples TRBV2 to TRBJ1-6; 8 nucleotides match TRBD1. The V gene end was trimmed by 6 bases and the J gene end by 7 bases; junction bases not matched to a gene: 11. The CDR3 covers 16 residues. CDR1 and CDR2 (germline): SNHLY, FYNNEI.

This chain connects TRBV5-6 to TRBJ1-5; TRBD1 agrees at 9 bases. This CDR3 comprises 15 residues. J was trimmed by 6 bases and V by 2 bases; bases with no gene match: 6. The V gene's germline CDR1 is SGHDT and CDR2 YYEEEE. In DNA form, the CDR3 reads TGTGCCAGCAGCTTATACAGGGGGCGCGGTCAGCCCCAGCATTTT. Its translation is CASSLYRGRGQPQHF.

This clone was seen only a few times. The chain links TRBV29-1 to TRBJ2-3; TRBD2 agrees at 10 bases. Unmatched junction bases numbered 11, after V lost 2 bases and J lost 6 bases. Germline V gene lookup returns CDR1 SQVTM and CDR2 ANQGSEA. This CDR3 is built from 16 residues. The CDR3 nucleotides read TGCAGCGTTGAATCCGGGACTAGCGCCCGCCTCGATACGCAGTATTTT. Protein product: CSVESGTSARLDTQYF.

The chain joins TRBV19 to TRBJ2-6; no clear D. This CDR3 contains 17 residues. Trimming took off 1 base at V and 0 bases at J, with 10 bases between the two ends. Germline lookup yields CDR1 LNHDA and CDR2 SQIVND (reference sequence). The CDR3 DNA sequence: TGTGCCAGTAGTATAGTCCCTACACTCTCTGGGGCCAACGTCCTGACTTTC. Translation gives CASSIVPTLSGANVLTF.

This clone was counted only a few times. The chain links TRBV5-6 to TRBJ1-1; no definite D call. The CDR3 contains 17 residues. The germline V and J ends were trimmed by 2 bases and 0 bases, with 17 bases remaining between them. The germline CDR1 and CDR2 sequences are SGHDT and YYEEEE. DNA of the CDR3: TGTGCCAGCAGCTTTTCAGTGGGAAATTTGATGAACACTGAAGCTTTCTTT. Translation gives CASSFSVGNLMNTEAFF.

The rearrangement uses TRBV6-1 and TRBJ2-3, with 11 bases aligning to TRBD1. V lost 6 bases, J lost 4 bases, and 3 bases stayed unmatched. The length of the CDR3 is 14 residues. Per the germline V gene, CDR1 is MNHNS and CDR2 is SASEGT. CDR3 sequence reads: CASRDRGPADTQYF. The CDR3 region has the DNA TGTGCCAGCAGGGACAGGGGGCCGGCAGATACGCAGTATTTT.

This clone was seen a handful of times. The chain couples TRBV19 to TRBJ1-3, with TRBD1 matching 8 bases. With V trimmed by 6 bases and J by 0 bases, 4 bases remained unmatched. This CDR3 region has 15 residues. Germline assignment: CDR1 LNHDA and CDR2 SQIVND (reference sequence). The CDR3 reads CASRTGTGSGNTIYF. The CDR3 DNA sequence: TGTGCCAGTAGAACCGGGACAGGCTCTGGAAACACCATATATTTT.

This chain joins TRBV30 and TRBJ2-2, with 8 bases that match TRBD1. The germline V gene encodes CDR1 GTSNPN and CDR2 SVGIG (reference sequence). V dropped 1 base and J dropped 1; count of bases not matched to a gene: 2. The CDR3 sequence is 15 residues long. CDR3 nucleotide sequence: TGTGCCTGGAGTGGGGACAGGCGGAACACCGGGGAGCTGTTTTTT. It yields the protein CAWSGDRRNTGELFF. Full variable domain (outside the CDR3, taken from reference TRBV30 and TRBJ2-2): SQTIHQWPATLVQPVGSPLSLECTVEGTSNPNLYWYRQAAGRGLQLLFYSVGIGQISSEVPQNLSASRPQDRQFILSSKKLLLSDSGFYLCAWSGDRRNTGELFFGEGSRLTVL.

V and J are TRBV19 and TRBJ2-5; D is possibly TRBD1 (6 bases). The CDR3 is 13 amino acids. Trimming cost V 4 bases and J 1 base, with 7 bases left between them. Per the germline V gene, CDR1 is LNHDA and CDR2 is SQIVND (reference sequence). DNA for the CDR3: TGTGCCAGTAGTACCAGGGGCCAAGAGACCCAGTACTTC. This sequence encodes CASSTRGQETQYF.

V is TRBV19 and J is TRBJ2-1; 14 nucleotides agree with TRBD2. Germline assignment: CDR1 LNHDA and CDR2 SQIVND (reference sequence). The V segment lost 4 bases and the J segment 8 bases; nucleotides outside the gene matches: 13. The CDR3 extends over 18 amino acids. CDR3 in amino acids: CASSTSPGGLAGGDEQFF. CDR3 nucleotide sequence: TGTGCCAGTAGTACCTCCCCCGGAGGACTAGCGGGAGGCGATGAGCAGTTCTTC.

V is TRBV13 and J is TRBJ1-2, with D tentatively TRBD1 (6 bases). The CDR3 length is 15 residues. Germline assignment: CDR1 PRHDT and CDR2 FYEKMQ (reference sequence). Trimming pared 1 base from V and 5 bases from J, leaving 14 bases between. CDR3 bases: TGTGCCAGCAGCTTAGTTGACGGGGGGCTTTATGGCTACACCTTC. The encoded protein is CASSLVDGGLYGYTF.

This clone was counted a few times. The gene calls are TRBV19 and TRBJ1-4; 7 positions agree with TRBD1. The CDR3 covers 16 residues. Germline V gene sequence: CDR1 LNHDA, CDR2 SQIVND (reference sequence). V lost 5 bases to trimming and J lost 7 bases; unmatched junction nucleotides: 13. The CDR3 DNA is TGTGCCAGTAGTCCCGGAGGGACCGGGACAGCTGAAAAACTGTTTTTT. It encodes CASSPGGTGTAEKLFF.

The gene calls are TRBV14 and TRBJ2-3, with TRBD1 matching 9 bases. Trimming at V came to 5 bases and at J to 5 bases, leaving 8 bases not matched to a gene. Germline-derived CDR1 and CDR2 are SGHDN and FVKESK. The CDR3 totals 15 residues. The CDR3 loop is CASSARDRVQDTQYF. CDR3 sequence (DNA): TGTGCCAGCAGCGCCCGGGACAGGGTGCAAGATACGCAGTATTTT.

The CDR3 reads CATSSSRLVGYTF. CDR3 nucleotides: TGTGCCACCAGCAGTAGTAGACTCGTGGGCTACACCTTC. The chain links TRBV15 to TRBJ1-2; D gene ambiguous. Trimming pared 3 bases from V and 8 bases from J, leaving 13 bases between. Per the germline V gene, CDR1 is LNHNV and CDR2 is YYDKDF (reference sequence). This CDR3 spans 13 amino acids.

DNA of the CDR3: TGTGCCATCAGTGAGAGCGGGAACACTGAAGCTTTCTTT. It is translated as CAISESGNTEAFF. The chain joins TRBV10-3 to TRBJ1-1; no firm D call. The CDR3 consists of 13 residues. Germline V gene data show CDR1 as ENHRY and CDR2 as SYGVKD. V was shortened by 2 bases and J by 1 base, with 5 bases between the two germline ends.

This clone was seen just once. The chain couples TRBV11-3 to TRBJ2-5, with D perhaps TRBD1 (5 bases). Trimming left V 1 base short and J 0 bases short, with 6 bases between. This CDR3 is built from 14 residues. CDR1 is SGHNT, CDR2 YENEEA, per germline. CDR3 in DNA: TGTGCCAGCAGCTTAGGACAGAACCAAGAGACCCAGTACTTC. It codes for CASSLGQNQETQYF.

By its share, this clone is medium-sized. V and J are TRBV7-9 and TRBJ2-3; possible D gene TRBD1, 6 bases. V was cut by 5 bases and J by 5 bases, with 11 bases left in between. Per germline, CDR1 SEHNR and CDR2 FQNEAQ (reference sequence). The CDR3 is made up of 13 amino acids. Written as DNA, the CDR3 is TGTGCCAGCAGCCGACAAGGGGGAGATACGCAGTATTTT. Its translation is CASSRQGGDTQYF.

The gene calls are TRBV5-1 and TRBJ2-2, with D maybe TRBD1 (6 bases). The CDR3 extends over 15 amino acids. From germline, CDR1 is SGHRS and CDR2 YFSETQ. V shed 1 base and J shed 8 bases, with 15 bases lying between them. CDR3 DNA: TGCGCCAGCAGCTTGAACTTGCCAGGGGCTGGGGAGCTGTTTTTT. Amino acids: CASSLNLPGAGELFF.

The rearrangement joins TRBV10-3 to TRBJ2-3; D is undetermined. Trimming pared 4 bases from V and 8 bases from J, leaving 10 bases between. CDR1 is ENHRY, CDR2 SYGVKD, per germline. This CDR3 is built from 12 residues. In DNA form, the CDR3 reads TGTGCCATCAGTGGGGCCTTTGGTACGCAGTATTTT. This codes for CAISGAFGTQYF.

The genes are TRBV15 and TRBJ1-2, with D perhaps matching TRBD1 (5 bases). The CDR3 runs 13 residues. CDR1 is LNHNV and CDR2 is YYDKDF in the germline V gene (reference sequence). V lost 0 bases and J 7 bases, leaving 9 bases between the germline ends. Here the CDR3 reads CATSRDRGFGYTF. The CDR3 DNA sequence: TGTGCCACCAGCAGAGATCGGGGGTTTGGCTACACCTTC.

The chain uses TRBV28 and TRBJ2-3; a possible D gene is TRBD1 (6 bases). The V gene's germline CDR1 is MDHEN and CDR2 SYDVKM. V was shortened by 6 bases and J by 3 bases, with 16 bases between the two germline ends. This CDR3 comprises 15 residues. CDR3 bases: TGTGCCAGCAGCACTAGAGGGGGTAAGACAGATACGCAGTATTTT. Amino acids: CASSTRGGKTDTQYF. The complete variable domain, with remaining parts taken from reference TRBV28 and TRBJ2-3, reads DVKVTQSSRYLVKRTGEKVFLECVQDMDHENMFWYRQDPGLGLRLIYFSYDVKMKEKGDIPEGYSVSREKKERFSLILESASTNQTSMYLCASSTRGGKTDTQYFGPGTRLTVL.